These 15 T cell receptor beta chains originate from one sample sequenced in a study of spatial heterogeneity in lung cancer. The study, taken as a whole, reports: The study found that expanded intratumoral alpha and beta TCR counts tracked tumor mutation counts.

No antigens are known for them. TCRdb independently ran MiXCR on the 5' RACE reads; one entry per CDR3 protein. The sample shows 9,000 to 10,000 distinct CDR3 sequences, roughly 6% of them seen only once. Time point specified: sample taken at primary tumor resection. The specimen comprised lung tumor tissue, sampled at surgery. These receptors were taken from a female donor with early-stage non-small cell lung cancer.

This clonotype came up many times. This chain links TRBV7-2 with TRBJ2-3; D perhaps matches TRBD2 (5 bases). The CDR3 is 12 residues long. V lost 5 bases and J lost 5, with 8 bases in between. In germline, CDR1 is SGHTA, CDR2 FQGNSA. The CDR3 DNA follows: TGTGCCAGCAGCAAACTAGTAGATACGCAGTATTTT. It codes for CASSKLVDTQYF. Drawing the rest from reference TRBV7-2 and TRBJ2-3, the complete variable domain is GAGVSQSPSNKVTEKGKDVELRCDPISGHTALYWYRQSLGQGLEFLIYFQGNSAPDKSGLPSDRFSAERTGGSVSTLTIQRTQQEDSAVYLCASSKLVDTQYFGPGTRLTVL.

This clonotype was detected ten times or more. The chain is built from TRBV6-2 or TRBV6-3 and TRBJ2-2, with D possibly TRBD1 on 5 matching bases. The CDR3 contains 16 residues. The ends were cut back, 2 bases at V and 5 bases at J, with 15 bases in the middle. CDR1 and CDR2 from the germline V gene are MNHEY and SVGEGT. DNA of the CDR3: TGTGCCAGCAGTTACCCTCTCCGAAGGGGTACCGGGGAGCTGTTTTTT. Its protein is CASSYPLRRGTGELFF.

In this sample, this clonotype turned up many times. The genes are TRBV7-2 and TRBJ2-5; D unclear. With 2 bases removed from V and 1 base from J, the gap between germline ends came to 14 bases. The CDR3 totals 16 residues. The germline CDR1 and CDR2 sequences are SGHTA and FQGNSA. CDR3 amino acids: CASSLFAAAAQETQYF. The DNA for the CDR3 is TGTGCCAGCAGCTTATTCGCGGCGGCGGCCCAAGAGACCCAGTACTTC.

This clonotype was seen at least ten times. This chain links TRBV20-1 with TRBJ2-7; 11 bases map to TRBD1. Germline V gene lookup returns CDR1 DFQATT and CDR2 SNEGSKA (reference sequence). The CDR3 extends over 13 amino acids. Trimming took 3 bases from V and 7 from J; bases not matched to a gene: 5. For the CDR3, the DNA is TGCAGTGCTAGGGGACAGGGGGAGTGGGAGCAGTACTTC. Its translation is CSARGQGEWEQYF.

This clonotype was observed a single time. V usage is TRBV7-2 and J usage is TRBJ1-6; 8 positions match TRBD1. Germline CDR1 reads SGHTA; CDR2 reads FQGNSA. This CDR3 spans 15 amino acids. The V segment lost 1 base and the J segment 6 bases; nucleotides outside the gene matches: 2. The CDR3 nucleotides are TGTGCCAGCAGCTTAGGCGGACAGGGTAATTCACCCCTCCACTTT. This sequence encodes CASSLGGQGNSPLHF.

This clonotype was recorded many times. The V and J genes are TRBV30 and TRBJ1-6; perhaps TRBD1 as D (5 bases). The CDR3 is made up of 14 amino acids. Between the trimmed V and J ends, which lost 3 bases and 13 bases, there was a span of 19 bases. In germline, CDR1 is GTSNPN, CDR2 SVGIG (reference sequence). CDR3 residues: CAWSVRPGGGPLHF. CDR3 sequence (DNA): TGTGCCTGGAGCGTCAGGCCCGGGGGTGGGCCCCTCCACTTT. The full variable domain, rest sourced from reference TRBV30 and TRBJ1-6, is SQTIHQWPATLVQPVGSPLSLECTVEGTSNPNLYWYRQAAGRGLQLLFYSVGIGQISSEVPQNLSASRPQDRQFILSSKKLLLSDSGFYLCAWSVRPGGGPLHFGNGTRLTVT.

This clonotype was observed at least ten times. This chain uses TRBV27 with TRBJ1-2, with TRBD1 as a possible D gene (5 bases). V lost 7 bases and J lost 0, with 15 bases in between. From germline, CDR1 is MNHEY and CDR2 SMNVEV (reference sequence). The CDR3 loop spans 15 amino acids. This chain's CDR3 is CASKRGAATNYGYTF. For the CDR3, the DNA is TGTGCCAGCAAACGAGGGGCAGCTACTAACTATGGCTACACCTTC.

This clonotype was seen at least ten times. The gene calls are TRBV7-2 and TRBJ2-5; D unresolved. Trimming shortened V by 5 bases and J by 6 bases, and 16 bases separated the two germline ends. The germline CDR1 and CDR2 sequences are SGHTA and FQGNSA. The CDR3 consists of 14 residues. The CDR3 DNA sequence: TGTGCCAGCAGCGGTGACCCCCAGTTGCAGACCCAGTACTTC. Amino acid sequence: CASSGDPQLQTQYF.

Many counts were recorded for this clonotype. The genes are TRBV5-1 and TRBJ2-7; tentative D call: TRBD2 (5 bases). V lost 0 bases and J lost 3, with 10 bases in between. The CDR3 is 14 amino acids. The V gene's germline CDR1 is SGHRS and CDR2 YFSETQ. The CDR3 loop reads CASSLGPGNYEQYF. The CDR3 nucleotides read TGCGCCAGCAGCTTGGGCCCGGGAAACTACGAGCAGTACTTC.

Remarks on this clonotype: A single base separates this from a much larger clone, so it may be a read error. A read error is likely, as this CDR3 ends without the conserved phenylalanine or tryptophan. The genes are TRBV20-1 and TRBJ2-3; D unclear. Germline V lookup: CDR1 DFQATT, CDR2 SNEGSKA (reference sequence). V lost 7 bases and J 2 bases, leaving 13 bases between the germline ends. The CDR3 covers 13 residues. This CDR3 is CSGLWGVTDTQYL. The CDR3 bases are TGCAGTGGACTCTGGGGTGTCACAGATACGCAGTATTTG.

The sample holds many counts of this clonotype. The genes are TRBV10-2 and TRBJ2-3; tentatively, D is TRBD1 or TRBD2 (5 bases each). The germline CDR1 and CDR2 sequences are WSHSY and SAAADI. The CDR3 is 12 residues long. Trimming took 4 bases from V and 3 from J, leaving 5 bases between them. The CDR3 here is CASSGGTDTQYF. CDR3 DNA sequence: TGCGCCAGCAGTGGGGGGACAGATACGCAGTATTTT.

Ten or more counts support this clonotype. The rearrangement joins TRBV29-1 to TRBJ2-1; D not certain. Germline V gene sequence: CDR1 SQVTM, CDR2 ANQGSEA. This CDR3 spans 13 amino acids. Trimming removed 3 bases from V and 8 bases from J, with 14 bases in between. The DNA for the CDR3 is TGCAGCGTTGATTACGGGTCTGAAGATGAGCAGTTCTTC. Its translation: CSVDYGSEDEQFF.

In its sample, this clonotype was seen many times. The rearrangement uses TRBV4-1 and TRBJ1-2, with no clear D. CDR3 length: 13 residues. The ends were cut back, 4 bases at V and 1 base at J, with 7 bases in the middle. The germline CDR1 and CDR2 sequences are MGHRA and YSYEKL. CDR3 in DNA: TGCGCCAGCAGCCCGACCGATAACTATGGCTACACCTTC. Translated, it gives CASSPTDNYGYTF.

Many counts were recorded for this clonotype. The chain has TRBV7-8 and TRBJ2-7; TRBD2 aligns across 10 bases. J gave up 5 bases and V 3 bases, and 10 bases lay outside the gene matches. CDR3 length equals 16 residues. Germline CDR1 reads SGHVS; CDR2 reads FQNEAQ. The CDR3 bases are TGTGCCAGCAGCTTGTGGGCTAGCGGGAGTCCCCACGAGCAGTACTTC. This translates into CASSLWASGSPHEQYF.

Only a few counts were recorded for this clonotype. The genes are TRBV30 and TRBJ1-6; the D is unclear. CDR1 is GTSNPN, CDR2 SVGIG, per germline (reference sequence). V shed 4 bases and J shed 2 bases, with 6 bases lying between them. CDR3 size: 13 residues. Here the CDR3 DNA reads TGTGCCTGGACGGGCACCTATAATTCACCCCTCCACTTT. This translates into CAWTGTYNSPLHF.